This is a list of T cell receptor beta chains from one sample in a study of cytomegalovirus exposure and HLA in healthy donors. Repertoires were generated with immunoSEQ multiplex PCR, while TCRdb's copy carries only in-frame clones and drops some. The sample holds 25,000 to 30,000 clones, about three fifths seen once. The sample consisted of PBMCs. These receptors were taken from a male donor in good health and CMV-seropositive. Each CDR3 is given with its conserved first and last residue. The D gene is left open where the match is weak. A clone size is listed for some rows: how often the clone was seen (once, few, many), or a class if it is expanded.

V gene: TRBV28; J gene: TRBJ1-4; clone size: .; D gene: .; CDR3 protein: CASSTGHMKGKLFF; CDR3 DNA: TGTGCCAGCAGCACGGGACACATGAAAGGGAAACTGTTTTTT
V gene: TRBV15; J gene: TRBJ2-7; clone size: few; D gene: TRBD2; CDR3 protein: CATSRDRIAGSEQYF; CDR3 DNA: TGTGCCACCAGCAGAGATCGAATAGCGGGCAGCGAGCAGTACTTC
V gene: TRBV29-1; J gene: TRBJ1-2; clone size: .; D gene: TRBD1; CDR3 protein: CSVLTGANYGYTF; CDR3 DNA: TGCAGCGTCTTGACAGGGGCTAACTATGGCTACACCTTC
V gene: TRBV4-1; J gene: TRBJ2-5; clone size: .; D gene: .; CDR3 protein: CASSLKREGGSQETQYF; CDR3 DNA: TGCGCCAGCAGCCTAAAGAGGGAAGGCGGGTCCCAAGAGACCCAGTACTTC
V gene: TRBV5-1; J gene: TRBJ1-1; clone size: .; D gene: .; CDR3 protein: CASSLGGSNTEAFF; CDR3 DNA: TGCGCCAGCAGCTTGGGGGGCTCGAACACTGAAGCTTTCTTT
V gene: TRBV11-3; J gene: TRBJ1-2; clone size: few; D gene: .; CDR3 protein: CASSPSAGNYGYTF; CDR3 DNA: TGTGCCAGCAGCCCGTCGGCAGGAAACTATGGCTACACCTTC
V gene: TRBV30; J gene: TRBJ2-7; clone size: .; D gene: TRBD1; CDR3 protein: CAWSVRGTGKGEQYF; CDR3 DNA: TGTGCCTGGAGTGTACGAGGGACAGGTAAAGGAGAGCAGTACTTC
V gene: TRBV5-1; J gene: TRBJ2-5; clone size: .; D gene: TRBD2; CDR3 protein: CASSFPSGGETQYF; CDR3 DNA: TGCGCCAGCAGCTTCCCTAGCGGGGGCGAGACCCAGTACTTC
V gene: TRBV9; J gene: TRBJ2-7; clone size: .; D gene: TRBD2; CDR3 protein: CASSVFPLGTSGNYEQYF; CDR3 DNA: TGTGCCAGCAGCGTTTTCCCCCTGGGGACTAGCGGTAACTACGAGCAGTACTTC
V gene: TRBV9; J gene: TRBJ2-5; clone size: few; D gene: TRBD1; CDR3 protein: CASSRDGQGRETQYF; CDR3 DNA: TGTGCCAGCAGCCGTGACGGACAGGGGCGAGAGACCCAGTACTTC
V gene: TRBV7-5; J gene: TRBJ1-1; clone size: .; D gene: .; CDR3 protein: CVPKGGRTEAFF; CDR3 DNA: TGTGTCCCCAAGGGGGGGCGCACTGAAGCTTTCTTT
V gene: TRBV19; J gene: TRBJ1-2; clone size: .; D gene: TRBD1; CDR3 protein: CASSIPTGAGGYTF; CDR3 DNA: TGTGCCAGTAGTATCCCCACAGGGGCGGGCGGCTACACCTTC
V gene: TRBV6-6; J gene: TRBJ2-7; clone size: few; D gene: .; CDR3 protein: CASSGLPSGYEQYF; CDR3 DNA: TGTGCCAGCAGTGGACTACCCTCTGGCTACGAGCAGTACTTC
V gene: TRBV7-8; J gene: TRBJ1-3; clone size: .; D gene: .; CDR3 protein: CASSLGAISGNTIYF; CDR3 DNA: TGTGCCAGCAGCCTGGGGGCCATCTCTGGAAACACCATATATTTT
V gene: TRBV7-2; J gene: TRBJ1-5; clone size: .; D gene: .; CDR3 protein: CASSSLRVNNQPQHF; CDR3 DNA: TGTGCCAGCAGCTCTCTCAGGGTAAACAATCAGCCCCAGCATTTT
V gene: TRBV7-9; J gene: TRBJ1-3; clone size: .; D gene: TRBD1; CDR3 protein: CASSSPTGRNTIYF; CDR3 DNA: TGTGCCAGCAGCTCGCCGACAGGGAGAAACACCATATATTTT
V gene: TRBV6-1; J gene: TRBJ2-5; clone size: medium-sized; D gene: TRBD2; CDR3 protein: CASSELAGGSETQYF; CDR3 DNA: TGTGCCAGCAGTGAATTAGCGGGGGGGTCGGAGACCCAGTACTTC
V gene: TRBV6-6; J gene: TRBJ1-2; clone size: .; D gene: .; CDR3 protein: CASSYRTGTNYGYTF; CDR3 DNA: TGTGCCAGCAGCTACAGAACGGGGACTAACTATGGCTACACCTTC
V gene: TRBV6-4; J gene: TRBJ2-2; clone size: .; D gene: TRBD2; CDR3 protein: CASSDSTSGTNTGELFF; CDR3 DNA: TGTGCCAGCAGTGACTCGACTAGCGGGACGAACACCGGGGAGCTGTTTTTT
V gene: TRBV4-1; J gene: TRBJ1-2; clone size: .; D gene: .; CDR3 protein: CASSQERDPMDGYTF; CDR3 DNA: TGCGCCAGCAGCCAAGAGCGGGACCCCATGGATGGCTACACCTTC
V gene: TRBV5-6; J gene: TRBJ1-2; clone size: .; D gene: .; CDR3 protein: CASSSWVAGNYGYTF; CDR3 DNA: TGTGCCAGCAGTTCTTGGGTCGCGGGGAACTATGGCTACACCTTC
V gene: TRBV11-3; J gene: TRBJ2-7; clone size: .; D gene: TRBD2; CDR3 protein: CASSFSAGGLYEQYF; CDR3 DNA: TGTGCCAGCAGCTTCTCGGCGGGGGGGCTCTACGAGCAGTACTTC
V gene: TRBV5-1; J gene: TRBJ2-7; clone size: .; D gene: TRBD1; CDR3 protein: CDSSFQGAGEQYF; CDR3 DNA: TGCGACAGCAGCTTCCAGGGGGCGGGTGAGCAGTACTTC
V gene: TRBV30; J gene: TRBJ2-3; clone size: .; D gene: TRBD2; CDR3 protein: CAWSPTSRDTQYF; CDR3 DNA: TGTGCCTGGAGCCCGACTAGCAGAGATACGCAGTATTTT
V gene: TRBV4-1; J gene: TRBJ1-1; clone size: .; D gene: TRBD1; CDR3 protein: CASSPRTGGDSMNTEAFF; CDR3 DNA: TGCGCCAGCAGCCCTCGGACAGGGGGGGATAGCATGAACACTGAAGCTTTCTTT
V gene: TRBV30; J gene: TRBJ1-4; clone size: many; D gene: .; CDR3 protein: CAWSWQGGEKLFF; CDR3 DNA: TGTGCCTGGAGTTGGCAGGGCGGAGAAAAACTGTTTTTT
V gene: TRBV12-5; J gene: TRBJ2-3; clone size: .; D gene: .; CDR3 protein: CASAPGGLTHTDTQYF; CDR3 DNA: TGTGCTAGTGCCCCCGGAGGGCTAACTCACACAGATACGCAGTATTTT
V gene: TRBV5-1; J gene: TRBJ2-7; clone size: .; D gene: TRBD1; CDR3 protein: CASSLGWTGTGDEQYF; CDR3 DNA: TGCGCCAGCAGCTTAGGCTGGACAGGGACCGGGGACGAGCAGTACTTC
V gene: TRBV11-2; J gene: TRBJ1-3; clone size: many; D gene: .; CDR3 protein: CASSLSFSGNTIYF; CDR3 DNA: TGTGCCAGCAGCTTATCCTTCTCTGGAAACACCATATATTTT
V gene: TRBV6-1; J gene: TRBJ1-5; clone size: .; D gene: .; CDR3 protein: CASKVANNQPQHF; CDR3 DNA: TGTGCCAGCAAAGTAGCGAACAATCAGCCCCAGCATTTT
V gene: TRBV28; J gene: TRBJ2-7; clone size: .; D gene: .; CDR3 protein: CATHAPGQIISYEQYF; CDR3 DNA: TGTGCCACCCACGCCCCGGGACAAATTATATCCTACGAGCAGTACTTC
V gene: TRBV4-1; J gene: TRBJ2-6; clone size: .; D gene: .; CDR3 protein: CASSQEARPSGANVLTF; CDR3 DNA: TGCGCCAGCAGCCAAGAAGCTCGCCCCTCGGGGGCCAACGTCCTGACTTTC
V gene: TRBV9; J gene: TRBJ1-1; clone size: few; D gene: .; CDR3 protein: CASSVGGGGTEAFF; CDR3 DNA: TGTGCCAGCAGCGTAGGGGGGGGAGGGACTGAAGCTTTCTTT
V gene: TRBV27; J gene: TRBJ2-2; clone size: .; D gene: TRBD1; CDR3 protein: CASGMGQGYAGELFF; CDR3 DNA: TGTGCCAGCGGAATGGGACAGGGATATGCCGGGGAGCTGTTTTTT
V gene: TRBV7-3; J gene: TRBJ2-1; clone size: .; D gene: TRBD2; CDR3 protein: CASSSFGTSGRWQFF; CDR3 DNA: TGTGCCAGCAGCTCCTTCGGGACTAGCGGGAGGTGGCAGTTCTTC
V gene: TRBV5-6; J gene: TRBJ2-7; clone size: .; D gene: TRBD1; CDR3 protein: CASSRTGSYEQYF; CDR3 DNA: TGTGCCAGCAGCCGGACAGGCTCCTACGAGCAGTACTTC
V gene: TRBV28; J gene: TRBJ1-2; clone size: medium-sized; D gene: .; CDR3 protein: CARPRGSNYGYTF; CDR3 DNA: TGTGCCAGACCCAGGGGATCTAACTATGGCTACACCTTC
V gene: TRBV5-5; J gene: TRBJ2-5; clone size: .; D gene: TRBD2; CDR3 protein: CASGRLAGAETQYF; CDR3 DNA: TGTGCCAGCGGAAGACTAGCGGGTGCAGAGACCCAGTACTTC
V gene: TRBV6-5; J gene: TRBJ1-3; clone size: few; D gene: .; CDR3 protein: CASSRESSGNTIYF; CDR3 DNA: TGTGCCAGCAGCCGGGAATCCTCTGGAAACACCATATATTTT
V gene: TRBV9; J gene: TRBJ1-1; clone size: .; D gene: .; CDR3 protein: CASSPPGRGGKAFF; CDR3 DNA: TGTGCCAGCAGTCCACCAGGGCGCGGGGGGAAAGCTTTCTTT
V gene: TRBV18; J gene: TRBJ2-7; clone size: .; D gene: .; CDR3 protein: CASSPDTSALEQYF; CDR3 DNA: TGTGCCAGCTCACCGGACACCTCCGCCTTAGAGCAGTACTTC
V gene: TRBV9; J gene: TRBJ1-2; clone size: few; D gene: .; CDR3 protein: CASRTGLAGYTF; CDR3 DNA: TGTGCCAGCAGAACGGGACTCGCAGGCTACACCTTC
V gene: TRBV2; J gene: TRBJ1-5; clone size: .; D gene: TRBD1; CDR3 protein: CASRASGTVSNQPQHF; CDR3 DNA: TGTGCCAGCAGGGCTTCGGGGACAGTAAGCAATCAGCCCCAGCATTTT
V gene: TRBV28; J gene: TRBJ2-5; clone size: .; D gene: .; CDR3 protein: CASTSQGSKETQYF; CDR3 DNA: TGTGCCAGCACTAGTCAGGGATCGAAAGAGACCCAGTACTTC
V gene: TRBV10-3; J gene: TRBJ2-5; clone size: few; D gene: .; CDR3 protein: CAISEWGRQSFRETQYF; CDR3 DNA: TGTGCCATCAGTGAGTGGGGCAGGCAATCTTTTAGGGAGACCCAGTACTTC
V gene: TRBV5-1; J gene: TRBJ2-3; clone size: .; D gene: .; CDR3 protein: CASSSSGGASAGGTDTQYF; CDR3 DNA: TGCGCCAGCAGCTCCTCAGGGGGAGCATCAGCGGGGGGCACAGATACGCAGTATTTT
V gene: TRBV4-1; J gene: TRBJ1-1; clone size: .; D gene: TRBD1; CDR3 protein: CASSQGLTGSTEAFF; CDR3 DNA: TGCGCCAGCAGCCAAGGATTGACAGGGAGTACTGAAGCTTTCTTT
V gene: TRBV27; J gene: TRBJ1-5; clone size: .; D gene: .; CDR3 protein: CASSLRQGHQPQHF; CDR3 DNA: TGTGCCAGCAGTTTGCGTCAGGGTCATCAGCCCCAGCATTTT
V gene: TRBV6-4; J gene: TRBJ2-6; clone size: few; D gene: .; CDR3 protein: CASSGRESGANVLTF; CDR3 DNA: TGTGCCAGCAGTGGGAGGGAGTCTGGGGCCAACGTCCTGACTTTC
V gene: TRBV5-5; J gene: TRBJ2-5; clone size: few; D gene: .; CDR3 protein: CASSANLGSQETQYF; CDR3 DNA: TGTGCCAGCAGCGCCAACCTAGGGAGCCAAGAGACCCAGTACTTC
V gene: TRBV7-8; J gene: TRBJ2-1; clone size: .; D gene: TRBD2; CDR3 protein: CASSPNPAGGLLNNEQFF; CDR3 DNA: TGTGCCAGCAGCCCGAACCCAGCGGGGGGCCTACTAAACAATGAGCAGTTCTTC
V gene: TRBV4-1; J gene: TRBJ2-1; clone size: .; D gene: .; CDR3 protein: CASSPEEDFLPGNEQFF; CDR3 DNA: TGCGCCAGCAGCCCCGAAGAGGACTTCCTCCCGGGGAATGAGCAGTTCTTC
V gene: TRBV29-1; J gene: TRBJ2-2; clone size: .; D gene: .; CDR3 protein: CSARQAPEGELFF; CDR3 DNA: TGCAGCGCTCGACAGGCTCCAGAAGGGGAGCTGTTTTTT
V gene: TRBV5-1; J gene: TRBJ1-2; clone size: .; D gene: .; CDR3 protein: CASSSLRVRGGGYTF; CDR3 DNA: TGCGCCAGCAGCTCCCTAAGGGTTCGAGGGGGTGGCTACACCTTC
V gene: TRBV5-1; J gene: TRBJ1-3; clone size: .; D gene: TRBD1; CDR3 protein: CASSSRDRASGNTIYF; CDR3 DNA: TGCGCCAGCAGCTCCCGGGACAGGGCTTCTGGAAACACCATATATTTT
V gene: TRBV30; J gene: TRBJ2-3; clone size: .; D gene: TRBD2; CDR3 protein: CAWSREGGGRTQYF; CDR3 DNA: TGTGCCTGGAGTCGGGAGGGCGGGGGGCGTACGCAGTATTTT
V gene: TRBV19; J gene: TRBJ1-2; clone size: few; D gene: TRBD1; CDR3 protein: CASSIGTGVDYGYTF; CDR3 DNA: TGTGCCAGTAGTATAGGGACAGGGGTGGACTATGGCTACACCTTC
V gene: TRBV7-2; J gene: TRBJ1-6; clone size: .; D gene: .; CDR3 protein: CASRGGSSYNSPLHF; CDR3 DNA: TGTGCCAGCAGGGGGGGGAGCTCCTATAATTCACCCCTCCACTTT